Presented here are 21 T cell receptor beta chains from one specimen sequenced in a study of response to subunit inactivated influenza vaccine. TCRdb independently ran MiXCR on the RT-PCR reads; one entry per CDR3 protein. This table has about 530,000 distinct CDR3 sequences, 10% to 15% appearing once. The source material was PBMCs from blood, sampled roughly 48 days after vaccination. These receptors originate from a man in his fifties or sixties who received an inactivated influenza vaccine.

This clonotype has more than one count but fewer than ten. The chain has TRBV6-1 and TRBJ2-4; maybe TRBD2 (5 bases). V lost 7 bases to trimming and J lost 9 bases, with 16 bases between them. This CDR3 is 13 amino acids long. Germline V CDR1 and CDR2: MNHNS, SASEGT. The CDR3 loop is CASNLAPRGIQYF. CDR3 nucleotide sequence: TGTGCCAGCAACCTTGCACCCCGGGGCATTCAGTACTTC.

This clonotype was counted between two and nine times. The chain recombines TRBV7-8 with TRBJ1-5; D uncertain. CDR3 size: 14 residues. CDR1 is SGHVS and CDR2 is FQNEAQ in the germline V gene. Trimming removed 5 bases from V and 3 bases from J, with 11 bases in between. The chain's CDR3 is CASSGGVDNQPQHF. CDR3 sequence (DNA): TGTGCCAGCAGCGGAGGCGTCGACAATCAGCCCCAGCATTTT.

This clonotype was counted between two and nine times. The rearrangement joins TRBV29-1 to TRBJ2-1, with 8 positions matching TRBD2. The CDR3 covers 12 residues. V shed 5 bases and J 7 bases; nucleotides not matched to a gene: 4. From germline, CDR1 is SQVTM and CDR2 ANQGSEA. In DNA, the CDR3 is TGCAGCGTTTTTGGCGGGGGGAATGAGCAGTTCTTC. The encoded protein is CSVFGGGNEQFF.

This clonotype was picked up a small number of times. In DNA, the CDR3 is TGTGCCAGCAGTACTCCGGGATCAAGGAAGTACGAGCAGTACTTC. It yields the protein CASSTPGSRKYEQYF. This chain links TRBV28 with TRBJ2-7; TRBD2 is a possible D gene (5 bases). CDR3 length: 15 residues. The V gene's germline CDR1 is MDHEN and CDR2 SYDVKM. V dropped 5 bases and J dropped 4 bases, with 18 bases sitting between them.

The gene calls are TRBV6-2 or TRBV6-3 and TRBJ2-5; a weak D match, TRBD2 (5 bases). Between the trimmed V and J ends, which lost 6 bases and 5 bases, there was a span of 13 bases. This CDR3 is built from 13 residues. CDR1 is MNHEY, CDR2 SVGEGT, per germline. The CDR3 region has the DNA TGTGCCAGCAGGGGAGCAGGTTCGGAGACCCAGTACTTC. As protein: CASRGAGSETQYF.

The rearrangement links TRBV5-5 to TRBJ2-1; perhaps D is TRBD1 or TRBD2 (5 bases each). Germline V gene lookup returns CDR1 SGHKS and CDR2 YYEKEE (reference sequence). V lost 3 bases and J lost 3, with 22 bases in between. This CDR3 has 18 amino acids. CDR3 sequence reads: CASSWGFRKNYDYNEQFF. In DNA, the CDR3 is TGTGCCAGCAGCTGGGGGTTCCGGAAGAACTATGACTACAATGAGCAGTTCTTC.

In its sample, this clonotype was seen a few times. A much larger clone lies a single base off, so this may be a read error. This chain connects TRBV7-2 to TRBJ2-7; 9 bases fit TRBD2. This CDR3 is built from 14 residues. Trimming cost V 5 bases and J 0 bases; bases outside gene matches: 2. Germline CDR1 is SGHTA and CDR2 is FQGNSA. CDR3 sequence reads: CASSRSGSSYEQYF. CDR3 DNA: TGTGCCAGCAGCCGTAGCGGGAGCTCCTACGAGCAGTACTTC.

The chain joins TRBV20-1 to TRBJ1-5; D uncertain. This CDR3 has 14 residues. V was clipped by 2 bases and J by 0 bases, with 8 bases between them. Germline assignment: CDR1 DFQATT and CDR2 SNEGSKA (reference sequence). This CDR3 reads CSARNRFSNQPQHF. CDR3 in DNA: TGCAGTGCTAGAAATAGATTTAGCAATCAGCCCCAGCATTTT.

In its sample, this clonotype was seen many times. The J gene is TRBJ1-1, the V gene TRBV29-1; perhaps TRBD1 as D (5 bases). The V end lost 6 bases, the J end lost 5 bases, and 16 bases lay between the germline ends. In germline, CDR1 is SQVTM, CDR2 ANQGSEA. The CDR3 spans 13 residues. This CDR3 is CSVGGAPATEAFF. As DNA, the CDR3 is TGCAGCGTGGGAGGGGCACCCGCAACTGAAGCTTTCTTT.

There are many counts of this clonotype. J is TRBJ1-1 and V is TRBV2, with D uncertain. V was shortened by 4 bases and J by 2 bases, with 8 bases between the two germline ends. From germline, CDR1 is SNHLY and CDR2 FYNNEI. There are 13 residues in the CDR3. This chain's CDR3 is CASSVEGNTEAFF. The DNA for the CDR3 is TGTGCCAGCAGTGTGGAGGGAAACACTGAAGCTTTCTTT.

The chain couples TRBV7-2 to TRBJ2-7, with D unresolved. The CDR3 is 14 residues long. The V end lost 5 bases, the J end lost 6 bases, and 17 bases lay between the germline ends. Germline CDR1 reads SGHTA; CDR2 reads FQGNSA. CDR3 in DNA: TGTGCCAGCAGCCCTACCGGGCTCCTCTCCGAGCAGTACTTC. Residues: CASSPTGLLSEQYF.

This clonotype turned up a few times. CDR3 DNA: TGTGCCAGCAGTTACCCCGACAGGGTAACTAGCGGGAGTTTGCACGGGGAGCTGTTTTTT. Translation: CASSYPDRVTSGSLHGELFF. The chain links TRBV6-2 or TRBV6-3 to TRBJ2-2, with 11 bases fitting TRBD2. V shed 2 bases and J 7 bases; nucleotides not matched to a gene: 18. Per the germline V gene, CDR1 is MNHEY and CDR2 is SVGEGT. The CDR3 totals 20 residues.

The sample holds a few counts of this clonotype. Here the CDR3 reads CASSLKRTGRNGYTF. CDR3 DNA: TGTGCCAGCAGCTTGAAGAGGACAGGAAGAAATGGCTACACCTTC. The chain recombines TRBV6-2 or TRBV6-3 with TRBJ1-2; 7 bases fit TRBD1. The CDR3 has 15 amino acids. Germline-derived CDR1 and CDR2 are MNHEY and SVGEGT. The junction had 13 bases not matched to a gene; V was cut back by 6 bases and J by 6 bases.

There are a few counts of this clonotype. The chain has TRBV10-3 and TRBJ2-3; TRBD1 agrees at 10 bases. The V and J ends lost 6 bases and 2 bases, in that order; junction bases with no gene match: 5. CDR3 size: 15 residues. Germline CDR1 reads ENHRY; CDR2 reads SYGVKD. As DNA, the CDR3 is TGTGCCATCAGGGGACAGGGGTCCCTCACAGATACGCAGTATTTT. It is translated as CAIRGQGSLTDTQYF.

V and J are TRBV28 and TRBJ2-1; tentative D call: TRBD2 (6 bases). This CDR3 contains 15 residues. Per the germline V gene, CDR1 is MDHEN and CDR2 is SYDVKM. Deletions cut 6 bases from V and 5 bases from J, with 17 bases between. This chain's CDR3 is CASSPPGGRNNEQFF. In DNA form, the CDR3 reads TGTGCCAGCAGCCCGCCCGGAGGGCGTAACAATGAGCAGTTCTTC.

The rearrangement links TRBV3-1 to TRBJ2-1, with 9 bases identical to TRBD1. The germline gives CDR1 LGHDT, CDR2 YNNKEL (reference sequence). After removal of 6 bases from V and 4 bases from J, the junction contained 10 bases not matched to a gene. The CDR3 spans 16 residues. CDR3 region: CASSIIGQGRYNEQFF. The CDR3 region has the DNA TGTGCCAGCAGTATTATCGGACAGGGGAGGTACAATGAGCAGTTCTTC.

This sequence joins TRBV10-3 and TRBJ2-2, with a tentative D call TRBD1 (5 bases). V shed 10 bases and J shed 0 bases, with 15 bases lying between them. The CDR3 length is 15 residues. In germline, CDR1 is ENHRY, CDR2 SYGVKD. CDR3 sequence: CATSTAFANTGELFF. Here the CDR3 DNA reads TGTGCCACCTCGACAGCCTTCGCGAACACCGGGGAGCTGTTTTTT.

The chain carries TRBV6-5 and TRBJ2-4, with TRBD2 matching over 9 bases. This CDR3 has 16 residues. J gave up 6 bases and V 4 bases, and 10 bases lay outside the gene matches. The germline gives CDR1 MNHEY, CDR2 SVGAGI. DNA for the CDR3: TGTGCCAGCAGTTCCGCCGCCGCGGGGGGGAGAAACATTCAGTACTTC. This codes for CASSSAAAGGRNIQYF.

V usage is TRBV20-1 and J usage is TRBJ2-7; possibly TRBD1 or TRBD2 for D (5 bases each). V lost 3 bases, J lost 3 bases, and 9 bases lay in between. Germline lookup yields CDR1 DFQATT and CDR2 SNEGSKA (reference sequence). The CDR3 spans 12 residues. The CDR3 loop is CSASGALYEQYF. The DNA for the CDR3 is TGCAGTGCTAGCGGGGCTCTCTACGAGCAGTACTTC.

J is TRBJ2-6 and V is TRBV20-1; D not resolved. From germline, CDR1 is DFQATT and CDR2 SNEGSKA (reference sequence). The CDR3 has 13 amino acids. V was trimmed by 5 bases and J by 0 bases, leaving 5 bases between them. Written as DNA, the CDR3 is TGCAGTGCTCGATTCTCTGGGGCCAACGTCCTGACTTTC. Translating it yields CSARFSGANVLTF.

This clonotype has ten or more counts. The chain recombines TRBV6-2 or TRBV6-3 with TRBJ2-1; 9 nucleotides line up with TRBD2. The CDR3 contains 15 residues. Unmatched junction bases numbered 7, after V lost 9 bases and J lost 1 base. Looked up from germline, CDR1 is MNHEY and CDR2 is SVGEGT. CDR3 amino acids: CASGLAGVSYNEQFF. CDR3 nucleotide sequence: TGTGCCAGTGGGTTAGCGGGAGTTTCCTACAATGAGCAGTTCTTC.